This TCR beta chain is drawn from a study of shared clonotypes between healthy human individuals. Produced via immunoSEQ multiplex PCR; TCRdb's table is partial and in-frame only. The sample lists more than 500,000 clones; around 96% were seen once. Worth noting for this clone: Antigen specificity is unknown.

Naive CD8 cells were CD45RO-negative, positively selected for CCR7, excluding terminally differentiated effector memory CD45RA+ cells. Study results and limitations: Clonotype sharing among donors likely depends on sequencing depth.

Specimen: naive CD8+ T cells sorted from blood. The TCR was taken from a woman between 25 and 40 years old in good health.

The CDR3, as DNA: TGTGCCAGCAGCTCACAGGGCACTGAAGCTTTCTTT. Protein sequence: CASSSQGTEAFF. This chain links TRBV7-9 with TRBJ1-1; maybe TRBD1 (6 bases). The germline gives CDR1 SEHNR, CDR2 FQNEAQ (reference sequence). Trimming removed 4 bases from V and 4 bases from J, with 7 bases in between. The CDR3 loop spans 12 amino acids.